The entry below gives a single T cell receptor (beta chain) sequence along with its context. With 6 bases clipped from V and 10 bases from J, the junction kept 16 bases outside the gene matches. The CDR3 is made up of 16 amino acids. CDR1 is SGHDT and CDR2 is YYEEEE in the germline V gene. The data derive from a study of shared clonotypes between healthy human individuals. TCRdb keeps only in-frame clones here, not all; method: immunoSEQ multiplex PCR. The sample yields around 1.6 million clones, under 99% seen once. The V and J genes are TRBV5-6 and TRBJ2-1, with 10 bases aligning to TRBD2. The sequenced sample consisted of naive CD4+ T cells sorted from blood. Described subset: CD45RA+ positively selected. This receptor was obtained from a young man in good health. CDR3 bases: TGTGCCAGCACCTGGACCAGCGGGAGGGTCACGGGGGAGCAGTTCTTC. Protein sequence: CASTWTSGRVTGEQFF.